The sequence of this T cell receptor beta chain was determined in a study of blood T cell repertoires in COVID-19. The V and J ends lost 0 bases and 6 bases, in that order; junction bases with no gene match: 5. Germline V CDR1 and CDR2: LGHNA, YNFKEQ. The CDR3 extends over 16 amino acids. The assay was immunoSEQ multiplex PCR, and TCRdb's table has in-frame clones only and misses some. The data hold about 53,000 clones, with 90% to 95% observed a single time. This TCR was sampled from a human donor in a cohort sampled during active COVID-19. The chain uses TRBV4-2 and TRBJ2-1; the match to TRBD2 covers 10 bases. The sequencing sample was made of peripheral blood. Written as DNA, the CDR3 is TGTGCCAGCAGCCAAGAAGGGGCTAGCGGGAGCAATGAGCAGTTCTTC. Its translation: CASSQEGASGSNEQFF.